The TCR beta chain under discussion was sequenced for a study of tumor-infiltrating lymphocytes in localized non-small cell lung cancer. Sequenced by immunoSEQ multiplex PCR; TCRdb stores in-frame clones only, minus some. The sample contains 15,000 to 20,000 clones, just under 80% of which appear only once. Points from the study as a whole: Different pieces of the same tissue went to different assays, confounding technical variation with intratumor heterogeneity.

V shed 6 bases, J shed 1 base, and the junction held 0 bases outside the gene matches. This CDR3 spans 15 amino acids. Germline V CDR1 and CDR2: MNHEY, SVGAGI. About this clone itself: What it binds is not known.

The TCR sequence derives from a human donor with non-small cell lung cancer. The source material was lung tumor tissue. This chain uses TRBV6-5 with TRBJ2-3, with 14 nucleotides matching TRBD2. CDR3 DNA: TGTGCCAGCAGGGGACTAGCGGGGGGCACAGATACGCAGTATTTT. This gives the protein CASRGLAGGTDTQYF.